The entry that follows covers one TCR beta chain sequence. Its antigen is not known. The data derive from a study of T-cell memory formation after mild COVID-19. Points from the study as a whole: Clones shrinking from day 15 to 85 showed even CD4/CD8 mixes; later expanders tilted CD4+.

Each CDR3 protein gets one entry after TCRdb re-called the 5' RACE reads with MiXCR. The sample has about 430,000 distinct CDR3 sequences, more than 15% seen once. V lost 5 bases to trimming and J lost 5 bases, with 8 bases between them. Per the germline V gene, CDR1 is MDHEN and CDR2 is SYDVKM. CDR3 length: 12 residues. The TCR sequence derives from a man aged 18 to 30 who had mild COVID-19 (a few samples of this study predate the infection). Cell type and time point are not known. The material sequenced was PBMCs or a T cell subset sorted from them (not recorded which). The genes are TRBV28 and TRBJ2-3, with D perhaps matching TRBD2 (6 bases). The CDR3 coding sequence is TGTGCCAGCAGTGGCGGGGTAGATACGCAGTATTTT. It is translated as CASSGGVDTQYF.